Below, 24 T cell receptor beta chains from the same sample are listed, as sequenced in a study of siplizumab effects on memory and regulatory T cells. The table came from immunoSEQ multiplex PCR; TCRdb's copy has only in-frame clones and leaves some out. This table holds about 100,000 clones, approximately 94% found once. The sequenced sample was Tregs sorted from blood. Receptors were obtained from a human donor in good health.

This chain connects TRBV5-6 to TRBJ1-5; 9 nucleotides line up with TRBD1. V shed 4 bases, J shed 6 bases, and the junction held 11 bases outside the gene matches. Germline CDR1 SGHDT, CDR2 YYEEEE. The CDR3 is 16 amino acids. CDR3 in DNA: TGTGCCAGCAGCAAAAGAACCGGGACAGGGATTCAGCCCCAGCATTTT. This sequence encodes CASSKRTGTGIQPQHF.

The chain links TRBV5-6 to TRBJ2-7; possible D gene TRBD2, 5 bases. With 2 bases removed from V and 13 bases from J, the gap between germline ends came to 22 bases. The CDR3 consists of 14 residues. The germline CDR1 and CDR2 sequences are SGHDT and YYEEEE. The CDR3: CASSLAQSGRLFYF. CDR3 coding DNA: TGTGCCAGCAGCTTAGCCCAATCGGGGAGATTGTTTTACTTC.

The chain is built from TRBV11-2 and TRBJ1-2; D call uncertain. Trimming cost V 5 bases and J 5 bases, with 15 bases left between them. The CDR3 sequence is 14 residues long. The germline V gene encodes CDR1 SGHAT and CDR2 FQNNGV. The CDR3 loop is CASSNTAVGYGYTF. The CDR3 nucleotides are TGTGCCAGCAGCAACACCGCCGTCGGTTATGGCTACACCTTC.

CDR3 residues: CAIRRWAIYNEQFF. The CDR3 region has the DNA TGTGCTATCAGGCGTTGGGCCATCTACAATGAGCAGTTCTTC. The V and J genes are TRBV5-4 and TRBJ2-1; D uncertain. The CDR3 is 14 residues long. Germline CDR1 and CDR2: SGHNT and YYREEE (reference sequence).

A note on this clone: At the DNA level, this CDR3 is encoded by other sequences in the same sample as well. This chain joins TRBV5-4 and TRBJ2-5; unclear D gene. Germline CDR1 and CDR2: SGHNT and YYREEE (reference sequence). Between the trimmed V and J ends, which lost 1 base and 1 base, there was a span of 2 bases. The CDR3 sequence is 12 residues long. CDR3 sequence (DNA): TGTGCCAGCAGCTTGCCCCAAGAGACCCAGTACTTC. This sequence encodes CASSLPQETQYF.

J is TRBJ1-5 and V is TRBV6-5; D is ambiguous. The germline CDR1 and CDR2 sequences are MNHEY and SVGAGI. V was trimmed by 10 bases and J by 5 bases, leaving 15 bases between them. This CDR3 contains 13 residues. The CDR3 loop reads CATSGRGDQPQHF. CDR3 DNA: TGTGCCACCTCGGGCCGCGGGGATCAGCCCCAGCATTTT.

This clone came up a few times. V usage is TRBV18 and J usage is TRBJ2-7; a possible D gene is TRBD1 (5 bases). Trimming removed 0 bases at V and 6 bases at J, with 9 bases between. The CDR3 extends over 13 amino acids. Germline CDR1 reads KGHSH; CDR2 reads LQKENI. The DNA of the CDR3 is TGTGCCAGCTCACCACCCCTTCAGGGCGAGCAGTACTTC. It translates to CASSPPLQGEQYF.

CDR3 protein: CASSPGFLNTEAFF. For the CDR3, the DNA is TGCGCCAGCAGCCCAGGGTTTTTGAACACTGAAGCTTTCTTT. V and J are TRBV5-1 and TRBJ1-1; TRBD1 might be the D (5 bases). The CDR3 is 14 residues long. V lost 4 bases and J lost 0, with 10 bases in between. Germline V gene data show CDR1 as SGHRS and CDR2 as YFSETQ.

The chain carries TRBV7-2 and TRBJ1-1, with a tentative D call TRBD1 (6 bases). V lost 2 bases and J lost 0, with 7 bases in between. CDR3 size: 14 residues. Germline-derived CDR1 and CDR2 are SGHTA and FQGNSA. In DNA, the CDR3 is TGTGCCAGCAGCTTAACAGGGATGAACACTGAAGCTTTCTTT. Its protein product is CASSLTGMNTEAFF. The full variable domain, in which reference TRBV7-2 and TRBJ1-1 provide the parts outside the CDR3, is GAGVSQSPSNKVTEKGKDVELRCDPISGHTALYWYRQSLGQGLEFLIYFQGNSAPDKSGLPSDRFSAERTGGSVSTLTIQRTQQEDSAVYLCASSLTGMNTEAFFGQGTRLTVV.

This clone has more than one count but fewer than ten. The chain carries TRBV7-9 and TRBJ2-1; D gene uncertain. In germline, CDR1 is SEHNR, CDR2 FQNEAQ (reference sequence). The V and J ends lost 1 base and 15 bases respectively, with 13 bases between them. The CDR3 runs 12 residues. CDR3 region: CASSLETQWRFF. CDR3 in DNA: TGTGCCAGCAGCTTAGAGACGCAGTGGCGGTTCTTC.

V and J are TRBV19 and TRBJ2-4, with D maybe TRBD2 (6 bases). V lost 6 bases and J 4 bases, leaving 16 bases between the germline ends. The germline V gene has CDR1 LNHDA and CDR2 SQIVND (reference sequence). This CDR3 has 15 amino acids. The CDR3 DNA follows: TGTGCCAGTAGCCGTCGGGGACTGGAGAAAAACATTCAGTACTTC. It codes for CASSRRGLEKNIQYF.

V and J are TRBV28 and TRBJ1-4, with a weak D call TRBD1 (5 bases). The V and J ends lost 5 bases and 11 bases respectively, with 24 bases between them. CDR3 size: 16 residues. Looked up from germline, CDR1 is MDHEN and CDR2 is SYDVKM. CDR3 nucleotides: TGTGCCAGCAGTAAAAATACCGGGACGGGTCATTTGAAACTGTTTTTT. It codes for CASSKNTGTGHLKLFF.

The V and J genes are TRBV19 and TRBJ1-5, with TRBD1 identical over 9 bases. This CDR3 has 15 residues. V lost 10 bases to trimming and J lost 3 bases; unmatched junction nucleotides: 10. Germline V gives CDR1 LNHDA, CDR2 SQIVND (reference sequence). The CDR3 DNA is TGTGCCACCACCCAAGGGACAGGGATCAATCAGCCCCAGCATTTT. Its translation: CATTQGTGINQPQHF.

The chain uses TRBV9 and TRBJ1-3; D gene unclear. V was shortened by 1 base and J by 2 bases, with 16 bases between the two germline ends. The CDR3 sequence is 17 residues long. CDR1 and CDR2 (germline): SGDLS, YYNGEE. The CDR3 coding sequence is TGTGCCAGCAGCGTACTTCCCCGTTGGAGGGCTGGAAACACCATATATTTT. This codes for CASSVLPRWRAGNTIYF.

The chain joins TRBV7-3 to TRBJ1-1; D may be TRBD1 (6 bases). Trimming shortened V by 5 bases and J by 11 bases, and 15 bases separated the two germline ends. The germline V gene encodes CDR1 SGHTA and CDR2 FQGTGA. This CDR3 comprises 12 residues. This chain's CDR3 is CASSQETGPAFF. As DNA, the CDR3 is TGTGCCAGCAGCCAAGAAACAGGGCCCGCTTTCTTT. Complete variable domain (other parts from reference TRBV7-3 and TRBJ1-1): GAGVSQTPSNKVTEKGKYVELRCDPISGHTALYWYRQSLGQGPEFLIYFQGTGAADDSGLPNDRFFAVRPEGSVSTLKIQRTERGDSAVYLCASSQETGPAFFGQGTRLTVV.

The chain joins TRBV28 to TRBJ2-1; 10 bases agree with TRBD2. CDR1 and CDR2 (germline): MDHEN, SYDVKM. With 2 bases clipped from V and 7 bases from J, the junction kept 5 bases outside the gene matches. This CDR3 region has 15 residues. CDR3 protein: CASSLAGLAFNEQFF. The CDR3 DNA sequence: TGTGCCAGCAGTTTAGCGGGACTAGCGTTTAATGAGCAGTTCTTC.

CDR3 bases: TGTGCCAGCAGCCCCTGGACTAGAAGTGAGACCCAGTACTTC. This encodes CASSPWTRSETQYF. The chain couples TRBV7-8 to TRBJ2-5; TRBD2 matches at 7 bases. Germline lookup yields CDR1 SGHVS and CDR2 FQNEAQ. This CDR3 region has 14 residues. J gave up 5 bases and V 5 bases, and 8 bases lay outside the gene matches.

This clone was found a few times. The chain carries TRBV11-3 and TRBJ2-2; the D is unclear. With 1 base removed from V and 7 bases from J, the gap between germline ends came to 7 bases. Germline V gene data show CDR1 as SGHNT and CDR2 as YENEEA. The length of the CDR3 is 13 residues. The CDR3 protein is CASSLGVSGELFF. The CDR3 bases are TGTGCCAGCAGCTTAGGTGTCAGCGGGGAGCTGTTTTTT.

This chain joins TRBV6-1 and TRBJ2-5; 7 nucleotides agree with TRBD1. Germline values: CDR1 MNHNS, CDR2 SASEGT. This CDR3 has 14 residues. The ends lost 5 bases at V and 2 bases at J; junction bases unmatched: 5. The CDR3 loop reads CASSRGGSQETQYF. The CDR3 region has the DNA TGTGCCAGCAGTCGAGGGGGCAGTCAAGAGACCCAGTACTTC.

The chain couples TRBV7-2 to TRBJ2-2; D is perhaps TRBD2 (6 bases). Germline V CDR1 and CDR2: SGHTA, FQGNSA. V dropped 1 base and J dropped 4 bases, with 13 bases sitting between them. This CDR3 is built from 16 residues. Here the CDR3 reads CASSLGGLPGTGELFF. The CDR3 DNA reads TGTGCCAGCAGCTTAGGGGGACTCCCGGGCACCGGGGAGCTGTTTTTT.

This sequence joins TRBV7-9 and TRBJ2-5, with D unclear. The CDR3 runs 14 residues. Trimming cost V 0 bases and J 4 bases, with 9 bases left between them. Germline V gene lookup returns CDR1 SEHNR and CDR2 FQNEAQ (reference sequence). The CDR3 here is CASSLAGGRETQYF. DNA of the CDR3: TGTGCCAGCAGCTTAGCGGGCGGAAGAGAGACCCAGTACTTC.

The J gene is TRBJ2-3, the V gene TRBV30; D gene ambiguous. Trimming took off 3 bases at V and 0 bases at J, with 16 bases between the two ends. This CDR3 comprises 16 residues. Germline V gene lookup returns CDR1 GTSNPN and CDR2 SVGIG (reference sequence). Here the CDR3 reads CAWRPGRIPSTDTQYF. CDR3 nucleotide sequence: TGTGCCTGGAGGCCCGGACGGATACCTAGCACAGATACGCAGTATTTT.

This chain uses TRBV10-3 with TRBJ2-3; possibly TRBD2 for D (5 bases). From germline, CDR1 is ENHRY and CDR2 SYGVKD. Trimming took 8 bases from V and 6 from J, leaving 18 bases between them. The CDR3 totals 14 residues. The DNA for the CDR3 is TGTGCCATCCGGGGTAGCTCTGTGGCTGATACGCAGTATTTT. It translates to CAIRGSSVADTQYF.

The CDR3 sequence is CAWSRILGTEAFF. The DNA for the CDR3 is TGTGCCTGGAGCCGTATCCTGGGGACTGAAGCTTTCTTT. This chain joins TRBV30 and TRBJ1-1; D gene unclear. Germline V gene sequence: CDR1 GTSNPN, CDR2 SVGIG (reference sequence). The V end was cut by 3 bases, the J end by 5 bases, with 13 bases between. The CDR3 has 13 amino acids.